This T cell receptor beta chain appears in the sequencing data of a study of cytomegalovirus exposure and HLA in healthy donors. As for the study in general: A prior study identified 90 million to 120 million unique TCR beta sequences from 180 million or so T cells.

The V gene's germline CDR1 is SGDLS and CDR2 YYNGEE. The CDR3 sequence is 16 residues long. V lost 3 bases, J lost 0 bases, and 13 bases lay in between. Of note for this clone: Its specificity is not known.

It was with 60 Vbeta and 13 Jbeta primers that the PCR ran. Clones were sequenced by immunoSEQ multiplex PCR, and TCRdb holds only the in-frame ones, with some missing. This repertoire shows about 130,000 clones, over 70% found once; its top ten account for 3.5% to 4.5%. Study findings and constraints: For presence/absence analyses, sequencing depth was assumed to be roughly uniform across donors.

This sequence joins TRBV9 and TRBJ1-3, with D possibly being TRBD1 (5 bases). What was sequenced was PBMCs. The clonotype was recovered from a man aged 18 to 30 in good health and CMV-seropositive. Written as DNA, the CDR3 is TGTGCCAGCAGCGGGGGACTGGCAAGCTCTGGAAACACCATATATTTT. This codes for CASSGGLASSGNTIYF.